Given below is one T cell receptor (beta chain) in context. Assay: immunoSEQ multiplex PCR; the TCRdb copy retains only in-frame clones and omits some. The sample carries tens of thousands of clones, about 89% recorded once. This sample is part of a study of OX40 agonist ivuxolimab in advanced cancers. Germline values: CDR1 WSHSY, CDR2 SAAADI. The junction had 10 bases not matched to a gene; V was cut back by 0 bases and J by 8 bases. This CDR3 comprises 16 residues. The gene calls are TRBV10-2 and TRBJ2-1; 7 bases agree with TRBD2. Specimen: CD4+ or CD8+ T cells sorted from blood, collected in a trial of the OX40 agonist ivuxolimab. The receptor was derived from an adult with an advanced solid tumor such as melanoma, head and neck, liver or kidney cancer. DNA for the CDR3: TGCGCCAGCAGTGAGTCGATGGGGGGGGATTACTATGAGCAGTTCTTC. Translated, it gives CASSESMGGDYYEQFF.